One sample yielded the 29 T cell receptor beta chains listed below, sequenced in a study of CD8 T cells in ankylosing spondylitis. General study results and limits: In ankylosing spondylitis blood, a motif of seven to nine highly homologous TCR beta variants appeared characteristic.

These TCRs' antigens remain unknown. TCRdb reprocessed the 5' RACE reads with MiXCR, giving one entry per CDR3 protein. The sample lists about 700,000 distinct CDR3 sequences, around 17% occurring once. The specimen was blood, either unsorted or a sorted T cell fraction (not recorded which). The receptors were gathered from a male donor with ankylosing spondylitis.

The chain has TRBV7-3 and TRBJ2-5; 8 bases match TRBD2. CDR1 is SGHTA, CDR2 FQGTGA, per germline. The CDR3 spans 16 residues. Trimming at V came to 2 bases and at J to 9 bases, leaving 14 bases not matched to a gene. The DNA of the CDR3 is TGTGCCAGCAGCTTACTGGCTAGCGGGCATGGTGCGGCCCAGTACTTC. This sequence encodes CASSLLASGHGAAQYF.

The chain carries TRBV24-1 and TRBJ1-5; weak D call: TRBD1 (6 bases). CDR1 and CDR2 (germline): KGHDR, SFDVKD. The CDR3 sequence is 19 residues long. Trimming cost V 0 bases and J 0 bases, with 17 bases left between them. CDR3 sequence (DNA): TGTGCCACCAGTGATTTGGTGTCAGGGGAAATTTCTAGCAATCAGCCCCAGCATTTT. It translates to CATSDLVSGEISSNQPQHF.

This clonotype showed up many times. Written as DNA, the CDR3 is TGTGCCAGCAGCTTAGTACGGACCACAGATACGCAGTATTTT. Translating it yields CASSLVRTTDTQYF. The chain recombines TRBV7-2 with TRBJ2-3, with D uncertain. Between the trimmed V and J ends, which lost 1 base and 2 bases, there was a span of 7 bases. Germline V gene lookup returns CDR1 SGHTA and CDR2 FQGNSA. The length of the CDR3 is 14 residues.

This clonotype was counted a few times. The CDR3 sequence is CASSQSGPRGWPQHF. The CDR3 DNA follows: TGCGCCAGCAGCCAGTCTGGGCCCCGGGGATGGCCCCAGCATTTT. The V gene is TRBV4-1, the J gene TRBJ1-5; D is uncertain. Looked up from germline, CDR1 is MGHRA and CDR2 is YSYEKL. This CDR3 has 15 residues. V dropped 3 bases and J dropped 9 bases, with 18 bases sitting between them.

This chain connects TRBV11-1 to TRBJ1-2, with D possibly matching TRBD1 (5 bases). CDR3 length: 15 residues. V was pared by 5 bases and J by 3 bases, with 16 bases between. Per germline, CDR1 SGHAT and CDR2 FQDESV (reference sequence). CDR3 DNA: TGTGCCAGCAGCCCAGGCATTGGAGGGGACTATGGCTACACCTTC. This translates into CASSPGIGGDYGYTF.

This clonotype was counted only a few times. The gene calls are TRBV20-1 and TRBJ2-2; D is possibly TRBD2 (6 bases). Trimming stripped 3 bases from V and 4 bases from J, with 9 bases between. The CDR3 sequence is 13 residues long. The germline gives CDR1 DFQATT, CDR2 SNEGSKA (reference sequence). The CDR3 region has the DNA TGCAGTGCTAGGGAGGGAGTCACCGGGGAGCTGTTTTTT. Its translation is CSAREGVTGELFF.

This chain links TRBV12-3 or TRBV12-4 with TRBJ2-1; TRBD2 aligns across 14 bases. The CDR3 extends over 16 amino acids. After removal of 6 bases from V and 10 bases from J, the junction contained 11 bases not matched to a gene. The CDR3 loop is CASRITGTSGRGEQFF. The CDR3 nucleotides read TGTGCCAGCAGAATAACCGGGACTAGCGGGAGAGGGGAGCAGTTCTTC.

The V call is TRBV6-1, the J call TRBJ2-4, with TRBD2 matching over 12 bases. Unmatched junction bases numbered 8, after V lost 5 bases and J lost 3 bases. Germline V gene lookup returns CDR1 MNHNS and CDR2 SASEGT. The CDR3 length is 17 residues. The CDR3 is CASSPLAGGRVKNIQYF. The CDR3 DNA reads TGTGCCAGCAGTCCGCTAGCGGGAGGGCGAGTCAAAAACATTCAGTACTTC.

The sample holds a few counts of this clonotype. V is TRBV27 and J is TRBJ2-1, with 7 bases matching TRBD1. With 8 bases clipped from V and 7 bases from J, the junction kept 11 bases outside the gene matches. Germline values: CDR1 MNHEY, CDR2 SMNVEV (reference sequence). The CDR3 spans 14 residues. The chain's CDR3 is CASSDRDSRNEQFF. As DNA, the CDR3 is TGTGCCAGCTCAGACAGGGATTCGCGGAATGAGCAGTTCTTC.

This clonotype was picked up one time. The rearrangement joins TRBV2 to TRBJ1-2; D unclear. V was pared by 2 bases and J by 4 bases, with 5 bases between. The CDR3 runs 12 residues. Per the germline V gene, CDR1 is SNHLY and CDR2 is FYNNEI. CDR3 sequence reads: CASSESVYGYTF. CDR3 bases: TGTGCCAGCAGTGAATCCGTCTATGGCTACACCTTC. Looking up the rest from reference TRBV2 and TRBJ1-2 gives the full variable domain: EPEVTQTPSHQVTQMGQEVILRCVPISNHLYFYWYRQILGQKVEFLVSFYNNEISEKSEIFDDQFSVERPDGSNFTLKIRSTKLEDSAMYFCASSESVYGYTFGSGTRLTVV.

This clonotype turned up a few times. CDR3 coding DNA: TGTGCCAGCAGCTTGGGGGGCAGCCATGGCTACACCTTC. It yields the protein CASSLGGSHGYTF. The rearrangement links TRBV7-8 to TRBJ1-2, with D tentatively TRBD1 (6 bases). The germline V and J ends were trimmed by 3 bases and 6 bases, with 11 bases remaining between them. This CDR3 comprises 13 residues. Germline V gene data show CDR1 as SGHVS and CDR2 as FQNEAQ.

This clonotype was detected a few times. The chain uses TRBV10-3 and TRBJ1-5; tentatively, D is TRBD1 (5 bases). Deletions cut 1 base from V and 2 bases from J, with 9 bases between. The CDR3 contains 15 residues. Germline loops: CDR1 ENHRY, CDR2 SYGVKD. The CDR3: CAISECGACNQPQHF. As DNA, the CDR3 is TGTGCCATCAGTGAGTGTGGGGCGTGCAATCAGCCCCAGCATTTT.

The chain uses TRBV12-3 or TRBV12-4 and TRBJ2-5; the D gene is possibly TRBD1 (5 bases). The CDR3 sequence is 13 residues long. With 5 bases removed from V and 4 bases from J, the gap between germline ends came to 11 bases. The CDR3 sequence is CASSGQQRETQYF. CDR3 nucleotide sequence: TGTGCCAGCAGTGGACAACAGCGAGAGACCCAGTACTTC.

The V gene is TRBV18, the J gene TRBJ2-3, with a tentative D call TRBD2 (5 bases). In germline, CDR1 is KGHSH, CDR2 LQKENI. Trimming shortened V by 4 bases and J by 3 bases, and 8 bases separated the two germline ends. The CDR3 extends over 13 amino acids. For the CDR3, the DNA is TGTGCCAGCTCACACCGACTAACAGATACGCAGTATTTT. Its protein product is CASSHRLTDTQYF.

The chain uses TRBV7-9 and TRBJ2-1, with 9 bases matching TRBD2. The trim removed 2 bases at V and 9 bases at J, leaving 8 bases unmatched. Germline V lookup: CDR1 SEHNR, CDR2 FQNEAQ (reference sequence). This CDR3 is 15 amino acids long. The CDR3 reads CASSLTGAGGLEQFF. The CDR3 bases are TGTGCCAGCAGCTTAACCGGAGCGGGGGGTCTTGAGCAGTTCTTC.

This chain links TRBV20-1 with TRBJ2-7, with D tentatively TRBD1 (6 bases). The CDR3 has 14 residues. The V end was cut by 6 bases, the J end by 6 bases, with 21 bases between. CDR1 is DFQATT, CDR2 SNEGSKA, per germline (reference sequence). The CDR3 is CSATSTGLWGEQYF. The CDR3 DNA is TGCAGTGCAACCTCGACAGGCCTCTGGGGCGAGCAGTACTTC.

The genes are TRBV5-1 and TRBJ1-1; no firm D call. Trimming removed 1 base from V and 0 bases from J, with 7 bases in between. From germline, CDR1 is SGHRS and CDR2 YFSETQ. This CDR3 is 14 amino acids long. CDR3 nucleotide sequence: TGCGCCAGCAGCTTGAAGGATTTGAACACTGAAGCTTTCTTT. Translating gives CASSLKDLNTEAFF.

This clonotype has only a few counts. This sequence joins TRBV4-2 and TRBJ2-7; D is possibly TRBD1 (5 bases). The ends were cut back, 0 bases at V and 7 bases at J, with 13 bases in the middle. CDR3 length equals 14 residues. The germline V gene encodes CDR1 LGHNA and CDR2 YNFKEQ. CDR3 region: CASSQDDQSGEQYF. CDR3 bases: TGTGCCAGCAGCCAAGACGACCAGTCAGGGGAGCAGTACTTC.

This clonotype has just a few counts. The rearrangement links TRBV12-3 or TRBV12-4 to TRBJ2-4, with 7 nucleotides matching TRBD1. This CDR3 has 15 amino acids. V gave up 6 bases and J gave up 1 base; unmatched junction bases: 6. CDR3 region: CASSLMTGAKNIQYF. Written as DNA, the CDR3 is TGTGCCAGCAGCCTTATGACAGGGGCCAAAAACATTCAGTACTTC.

This rearrangement joins TRBV6-2 or TRBV6-3 to TRBJ2-7, with D unclear. V shed 2 bases and J shed 3 bases, with 8 bases lying between them. The CDR3 is 13 residues long. Germline V lookup: CDR1 MNHEY, CDR2 SVGEGT. The CDR3 loop reads CASSYLGNYEQYF. The CDR3 nucleotides read TGTGCCAGCAGTTACCTTGGGAACTACGAGCAGTACTTC.

V gene TRBV27 combines with J gene TRBJ2-7; the match to TRBD1 covers 8 bases. Trimming took 6 bases from V and 9 from J; bases not matched to a gene: 7. Germline V gene lookup returns CDR1 MNHEY and CDR2 SMNVEV (reference sequence). The CDR3 spans 12 residues. This chain's CDR3 is CASSSDRVAQYF. CDR3 in DNA: TGTGCCAGCAGCTCGGACAGGGTTGCGCAGTACTTC.

This clonotype was detected a few times. The chain uses TRBV7-2 and TRBJ1-2, with D possibly being TRBD1 (5 bases). CDR1 and CDR2 from the germline V gene are SGHTA and FQGNSA. The CDR3 consists of 16 residues. The V gene lost 4 bases and the J gene lost 0 bases, with 15 bases spanning the gap. The CDR3, as DNA: TGTGCCAGCAGCTCAAGGGGTGGAACATCTAACTATGGCTACACCTTC. Amino acids: CASSSRGGTSNYGYTF. Variable domain in full (rest from reference TRBV7-2 and TRBJ1-2): GAGVSQSPSNKVTEKGKDVELRCDPISGHTALYWYRQSLGQGLEFLIYFQGNSAPDKSGLPSDRFSAERTGGSVSTLTIQRTQQEDSAVYLCASSSRGGTSNYGYTFGSGTRLTVV.

The chain has TRBV3-1 and TRBJ2-3, with 7 nucleotides matching TRBD2. The CDR3 runs to 14 residues. Germline loops: CDR1 LGHDT, CDR2 YNNKEL (reference sequence). V trimming: 4 bases; J trimming: 6 bases; junction bases outside the gene matches: 7. CDR3 DNA sequence: TGTGCCAGCAGCCCCGGGAGGACCGGGGATACGCAGTATTTT. Its translation: CASSPGRTGDTQYF.

This clonotype was observed a handful of times. CDR3 residues: CASSQGVIRNEQFF. CDR3 sequence (DNA): TGTGCCAGCAGCCAGGGGGTGATTCGGAATGAGCAGTTCTTC. This sequence joins TRBV14 and TRBJ2-1; the D call may be TRBD1 or TRBD2 (5 bases each). The CDR3 has 14 residues. V dropped 3 bases and J dropped 7 bases, with 13 bases sitting between them. Per the germline V gene, CDR1 is SGHDN and CDR2 is FVKESK.

This clonotype showed up just a few times. The V gene is TRBV7-2, the J gene TRBJ2-7; TRBD2 aligns across 9 bases. There are 15 residues in the CDR3. V lost 0 bases, J lost 7 bases, and 7 bases stayed unmatched. The V gene's germline CDR1 is SGHTA and CDR2 FQGNSA. DNA for the CDR3: TGTGCCAGCAGCTTAGCTGTAGCGGGAGCGGGTGAGCAGTACTTC. Residues: CASSLAVAGAGEQYF.

This sequence joins TRBV30 and TRBJ2-6, with D possibly matching TRBD2 (5 bases). The CDR3 is 14 residues long. Germline V gene data show CDR1 as GTSNPN and CDR2 as SVGIG (reference sequence). Between the trimmed V and J ends, which lost 3 bases and 3 bases, there was a span of 9 bases. CDR3 protein: CAWRKEGGANVLTF. In DNA form, the CDR3 reads TGTGCCTGGAGGAAAGAGGGTGGGGCCAACGTCCTGACTTTC.

The chain employs TRBV6-2 or TRBV6-3 and TRBJ2-7; 7 bases line up with TRBD1. The V gene end was trimmed by 4 bases and the J gene end by 4 bases; junction bases not matched to a gene: 13. Per germline, CDR1 MNHEY and CDR2 SVGEGT. CDR3 size: 16 residues. CDR3 DNA sequence: TGTGCCAGCAGTTCTTACAGACAGGGCCAGTCTTACGAGCAGTACTTC. This sequence encodes CASSSYRQGQSYEQYF.

The rearrangement links TRBV7-8 to TRBJ1-6, with TRBD1 matching over 9 bases. V trimming: 6 bases; J trimming: 7 bases; junction bases outside the gene matches: 4. This CDR3 spans 14 amino acids. Per the germline V gene, CDR1 is SGHVS and CDR2 is FQNEAQ. CDR3 nucleotides: TGTGCCAGCAGGTCTACAGGGGGCAATTCACCCCTCCACTTT. This gives the protein CASRSTGGNSPLHF.

A few counts support this clonotype. This sequence joins TRBV5-4 and TRBJ1-1; the D is unclear. In germline, CDR1 is SGHNT, CDR2 YYREEE (reference sequence). The ends were cut back, 4 bases at V and 5 bases at J, with 15 bases in the middle. There are 14 residues in the CDR3. CDR3 amino acids: CASSRIGSRTEAFF. The CDR3 DNA reads as TGTGCCAGCAGCCGTATCGGGTCGCGAACTGAAGCTTTCTTT.